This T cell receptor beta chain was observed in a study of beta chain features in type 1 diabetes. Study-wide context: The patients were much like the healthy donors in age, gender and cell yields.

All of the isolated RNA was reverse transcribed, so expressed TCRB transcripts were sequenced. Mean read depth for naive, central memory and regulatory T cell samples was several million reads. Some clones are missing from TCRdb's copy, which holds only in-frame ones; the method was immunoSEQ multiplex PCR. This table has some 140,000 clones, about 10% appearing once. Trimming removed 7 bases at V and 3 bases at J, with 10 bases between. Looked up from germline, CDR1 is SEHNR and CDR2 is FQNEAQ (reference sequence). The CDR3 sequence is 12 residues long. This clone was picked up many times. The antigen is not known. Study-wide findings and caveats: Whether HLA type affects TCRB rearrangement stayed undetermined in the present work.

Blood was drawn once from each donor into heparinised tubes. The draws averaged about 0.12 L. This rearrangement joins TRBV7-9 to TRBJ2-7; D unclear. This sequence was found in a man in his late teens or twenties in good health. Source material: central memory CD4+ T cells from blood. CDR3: CASTSFYYEQYF. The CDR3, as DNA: TGTGCCAGCACCTCGTTCTACTACGAGCAGTACTTC.